This T cell receptor (beta chain) was captured by sequencing in a study of metastatic and nonmetastatic thyroid tumors. Study-wide background: Blood and tumor or nodule tissue repertoires from malignant and benign thyroid patients were compared. Study results and caveats: TCR beta diversity was reportedly significantly higher in malignant thyroid tumors than benign nodules, in blood and tumor.

Until they underwent thyroid surgery, no patient had received any treatment. Per the study methods: Clinicopathological groups of papillary thyroid cancer showed CDR3 differences that were used to build a distant-metastasis classifier. TCRdb used MiXCR to call clones anew from the PCR reads. These V and J calls originate from TCRdb's pipeline instead of the authors' own analysis. The table shows around 30,000 clones, with 15% to 20% occurring only once. This clone was found many times. Its antigen is unknown. A much larger clone sits a single nucleotide away, making a read error possible. CDR3 length: 18 residues. Germline lookup yields CDR1 MNHNS and CDR2 SASEGT.

The chain joins TRBV6-1 to TRBJ2-1; TRBD2 matches 7 bases. The sequencing sample was made of blood. The origin of this receptor is a female donor with papillary thyroid cancer or a benign thyroid nodule (not recorded which). Some clones in this sample may be carry-over from other donors' samples. DNA for the CDR3: TGTGCCAGCAGTGAATTGATTGGGGGGGTTAACTCCCACAATGAGCAGTTCTTC. This translates into CASSELIGGVNSHNEQFF.